Following are 18 T cell receptor beta chains from one sample sequenced in a study of blood T cell repertoires in COVID-19. The table came from immunoSEQ multiplex PCR; TCRdb's copy has only in-frame clones and leaves some out. The sample records about 75,000 clones, roughly 89% being singletons. Material for sequencing was peripheral blood. Receptors originate from a woman aged 45-65 years with acute or convalescent COVID-19.

Worth noting for this clone: The same CDR3 can be traced to other DNA sequences in this sample. The chain couples TRBV5-1 to TRBJ2-5; D remains unclear. This CDR3 spans 13 amino acids. V lost 3 bases to trimming and J lost 5 bases, with 11 bases between them. CDR1 is SGHRS and CDR2 is YFSETQ in the germline V gene. The CDR3 nucleotides are TGCGCCAGCAGCTCGGGTAGTGGGGAGACCCAGTACTTC. Its protein product is CASSSGSGETQYF.

V usage is TRBV15 and J usage is TRBJ2-5, with D unresolved. Germline CDR1 reads LNHNV; CDR2 reads YYDKDF (reference sequence). Trimming stripped 1 base from V and 1 base from J, with 4 bases between. The CDR3 covers 13 residues. The CDR3 loop is CATSRGPQETQYF. For the CDR3, the DNA is TGTGCCACCAGCAGAGGGCCCCAAGAGACCCAGTACTTC.

The J gene is TRBJ1-5, the V gene TRBV27; D gene uncertain. The V gene's germline CDR1 is MNHEY and CDR2 SMNVEV (reference sequence). This CDR3 has 13 amino acids. V gave up 3 bases and J gave up 3 bases, with 6 bases separating them. CDR3 bases: TGTGCCAGCAGTTTCAGATACAATCAGCCCCAGCATTTT. Its translation is CASSFRYNQPQHF.

This clone occurred once. The sample contains more than one DNA sequence encoding this CDR3. The chain uses TRBV7-9 and TRBJ1-5; the D is unclear. Trimming took 1 base from V and 6 from J, leaving 4 bases between them. This CDR3 has 12 residues. The germline V gene has CDR1 SEHNR and CDR2 FQNEAQ (reference sequence). CDR3 loop: CASSLDSQPQHF. CDR3 coding DNA: TGTGCCAGCAGCTTAGACAGTCAGCCCCAGCATTTT.

The chain combines TRBV27 with TRBJ2-1; tentatively, D is TRBD1 (6 bases). The V end was cut by 2 bases, the J end by 10 bases, with 12 bases between. This CDR3 has 13 amino acids. CDR1 is MNHEY and CDR2 is SMNVEV in the germline V gene (reference sequence). Here the CDR3 reads CASSLGQRREQFF. In DNA form, the CDR3 reads TGTGCCAGCAGTTTAGGACAGCGTCGCGAGCAGTTCTTC.

A single count supports this clone. The V call is TRBV2, the J call TRBJ2-1; 9 bases match TRBD1. The J segment lost 7 bases and the V segment lost 11 bases, leaving 6 bases of the junction unmatched. Looked up from germline, CDR1 is SNHLY and CDR2 is FYNNEI. This CDR3 region has 12 residues. The CDR3 loop reads CASDRGRNEQFF. In nucleotides, the CDR3 is TGTGCCTCTGACAGGGGGAGGAATGAGCAGTTCTTC.

V is TRBV7-8 and J is TRBJ1-5, with D perhaps TRBD1 (6 bases). The germline V gene has CDR1 SGHVS and CDR2 FQNEAQ. The CDR3 contains 17 residues. V shed 2 bases and J shed 1 base, with 15 bases lying between them. The CDR3 bases are TGTGCCAGCAGCTTATTTGGGGGCTGGGAAAGCAATCAGCCCCAGCATTTT. Amino acids: CASSLFGGWESNQPQHF.

The rearrangement uses TRBV5-1 and TRBJ2-7; TRBD2 might be the D (6 bases). The length of the CDR3 is 13 residues. Germline CDR1 and CDR2: SGHRS and YFSETQ. The ends were cut back, 7 bases at V and 6 bases at J, with 17 bases in the middle. CDR3 in amino acids: CASRLGSHGEQYF. CDR3 nucleotides: TGCGCCAGCCGGCTCGGGAGTCACGGCGAGCAGTACTTC.

For the CDR3, the DNA is TGTGCCAGCAGTGAAGCCGGTTATGGGGGGACCCCGGAACAAGAGACCCAGTACTTC. It is translated as CASSEAGYGGTPEQETQYF. This sequence joins TRBV6-1 and TRBJ2-5; the D gene is possibly TRBD2 (6 bases). The CDR3 sequence is 19 residues long. Germline CDR1 is MNHNS and CDR2 is SASEGT. V shed 0 bases and J shed 2 bases, with 22 bases lying between them.

This CDR3 reads CASSPSTATNEKLFF. CDR3 nucleotide sequence: TGTGCCAGTTCACCTTCGACAGCGACTAATGAAAAACTGTTTTTT. This rearrangement joins TRBV19 to TRBJ1-4; the D gene is possibly TRBD1 (5 bases). Trimming removed 8 bases from V and 2 bases from J, with 15 bases in between. The CDR3 contains 15 residues. CDR1 LNHDA and CDR2 SQIVND come from the germline V gene (reference sequence).

J is TRBJ1-5 and V is TRBV6-1; possible D gene TRBD1, 6 bases. The CDR3 covers 15 residues. Trimming took 1 base from V and 0 from J, leaving 7 bases between them. Germline V gene data show CDR1 as MNHNS and CDR2 as SASEGT. The CDR3 DNA reads TGTGCCAGCAGTGAAGGACAGGTTAGCAATCAGCCCCAGCATTTT. Translation gives CASSEGQVSNQPQHF.

This clone was recorded once. The V gene is TRBV6-5, the J gene TRBJ2-4; D might be TRBD2 (6 bases). The CDR3 is 14 residues long. V was pared by 8 bases and J by 6 bases, with 17 bases between. Germline CDR1 reads MNHEY; CDR2 reads SVGAGI. The DNA for the CDR3 is TGTGCCAGCCGCTCAGGACTATTCGCAAACATTCAGTACTTC. Translating gives CASRSGLFANIQYF.

This clone appeared a single time. The chain carries TRBV28 and TRBJ1-3; TRBD1 is a possible D gene (5 bases). The CDR3 runs 14 residues. CDR1 and CDR2 (germline): MDHEN, SYDVKM. Trimming pared 3 bases from V and 3 bases from J, leaving 9 bases between. This CDR3 is CASSFLTDGNTIYF. The CDR3 nucleotides read TGTGCCAGCAGTTTTCTGACAGATGGAAACACCATATATTTT.

This chain uses TRBV27 with TRBJ1-1; no reliable D call. This CDR3 spans 14 amino acids. Germline CDR1 MNHEY, CDR2 SMNVEV (reference sequence). Trimming took off 6 bases at V and 5 bases at J, with 16 bases between the two ends. DNA for the CDR3: TGTGCCAGCAGCCGGGTTGAGGCGAGGACTGAAGCTTTCTTT. Protein product: CASSRVEARTEAFF.

The CDR3 here is CASSEQGGVRTDTQYF. The DNA of the CDR3 is TGTGCCAGCAGTGAACAGGGCGGCGTGCGCACAGATACGCAGTATTTT. V usage is TRBV6-1 and J usage is TRBJ2-3, with D maybe TRBD1 (5 bases). The CDR3 runs 16 residues. The germline V gene has CDR1 MNHNS and CDR2 SASEGT. The ends were cut back, 2 bases at V and 1 base at J, with 13 bases in the middle.

The rearrangement joins TRBV27 to TRBJ2-7, with D unclear. V dropped 0 bases and J dropped 0 bases, with 6 bases sitting between them. CDR1 is MNHEY, CDR2 SMNVEV, per germline (reference sequence). The CDR3 loop spans 14 amino acids. CDR3 protein: CASSLSPNSYEQYF. CDR3 DNA sequence: TGTGCCAGCAGTTTATCTCCAAACTCCTACGAGCAGTACTTC.

This clone has a single count. V gene TRBV5-1 combines with J gene TRBJ2-1; 8 bases align to TRBD2. In germline, CDR1 is SGHRS, CDR2 YFSETQ. The V segment lost 2 bases and the J segment 8 bases; nucleotides outside the gene matches: 12. This CDR3 has 16 amino acids. The CDR3 is CASSFSTGGRSDEQFF. Written as DNA, the CDR3 is TGCGCCAGCAGCTTCTCAACCGGCGGGAGGTCAGATGAGCAGTTCTTC.

In this sample, this clone turned up a few times. The chain employs TRBV6-5 and TRBJ2-7, with TRBD1 identical over 8 bases. V was clipped by 7 bases and J by 2 bases; unmatched bases: 4. CDR1 MNHEY and CDR2 SVGAGI come from the germline V gene. The CDR3 has 13 amino acids. CDR3 residues: CASKDRGPYEQYF. In nucleotides, the CDR3 is TGTGCCAGCAAAGACAGGGGCCCCTACGAGCAGTACTTC.